The clone carrying this T cell receptor (beta chain) has a count of ten or more. The antigen is unknown. The data were taken from a study of T cells in Graves' hyperthyroidism and ophthalmopathy. Whole-study findings and limits: Model output signaled ophthalmopathy a median 6.5 months ahead of onset. Appearing also in blood were most of the thyroid clonotypes expanded above 0.001.

TCR beta CDR3 regions were amplified from RNA transcripts. The study used the HTBI primer set for a first-round RT-PCR of the TCR CDR3. Each CDR3 protein is one row after TCRdb ran MiXCR on the multiplex PCR reads. The data contain under 300,000 distinct CDR3 sequences, roughly 15% of them singletons. Exclusions: uncontrolled infection, other autoimmune disease, pregnancy, lactation. Orbital computed tomography, thyroid ultrasound, serum thyroxine and TRAb, and clinical symptoms together informed the diagnoses. Sequenced sample: blood. This receptor was identified in a middle-aged woman with Graves' hyperthyroidism that later progressed to Graves' ophthalmopathy.

The CDR3, as DNA: TGTGCTAGTGGTTTGGTAAGCGAACTGGAGTACGAGCAGTACTTC. Its protein is CASGLVSELEYEQYF. The gene calls are TRBV12-5 and TRBJ2-7; D gene ambiguous. Deletions cut 0 bases from V and 4 bases from J, with 13 bases between. Germline V gene data show CDR1 as LGHNT and CDR2 as FRNRAP. The CDR3 is 15 amino acids.